This T cell receptor beta chain appears in the sequencing data of a study of CD8 T cells in ankylosing spondylitis. The study's findings and limits: CD8+ by phenotype, disease-linked clones were relatively rare in peripheral blood.

This clonotype was recorded many times. Its antigen is currently unknown. TCRdb processed the 5' RACE reads anew with MiXCR; each CDR3 protein has one entry. The sample lists roughly 130,000 distinct CDR3 sequences, roughly 9% occurring once. This CDR3 has 14 amino acids. The V gene's germline CDR1 is SGHDN and CDR2 FVKESK. Trimming pared 4 bases from V and 4 bases from J, leaving 14 bases between. Sequences were obtained from blood, either unsorted or a sorted T cell fraction (not recorded which). The rearrangement joins TRBV14 to TRBJ2-7; D is possibly TRBD2 (7 bases). The TCR originated in a male donor with ankylosing spondylitis or in good health (not recorded which). The CDR3 DNA is TGTGCCAGCAGCCCCCGGGGGGCTTGGTACGAGCAGTACTTC. Its translation: CASSPRGAWYEQYF. Filled out from reference TRBV14 and TRBJ2-7, the complete variable domain reads EAGVTQFPSHSVIEKGQTVTLRCDPISGHDNLYWYRRVMGKEIKFLLHFVKESKQDESGMPNNRFLAERTGGTYSTLKVQPAELEDSGVYFCASSPRGAWYEQYFGPGTRLTVT.